This T cell receptor beta chain came from a study of blood T cell repertoires in COVID-19. This clone was detected once. Assay: immunoSEQ multiplex PCR; the TCRdb copy retains only in-frame clones and omits some. Of 200,000 to 250,000 clones listed, 84% were seen once; the top ten hold over 15%. Material: peripheral blood. The TCR comes from an elderly woman with active or convalescent COVID-19.

The chain's CDR3 is CASSSTGHRTDTQYF. For the CDR3, the DNA is TGTGCCAGCAGTTCCACGGGACACAGGACAGATACGCAGTATTTT. The chain has TRBV6-5 and TRBJ2-3; TRBD1 might be the D (6 bases). Trimming pared 4 bases from V and 3 bases from J, leaving 14 bases between. The CDR3 has 15 residues. CDR1 MNHEY and CDR2 SVGAGI come from the germline V gene.